This entry lists 19 T cell receptor beta chains sequenced from one sample in a study of blood T cells in healthy people across ages. With a J-beta primer mix and a sample-barcoded 5' primer, a second PCR ran about 6 to 11 cycles. TCRdb called the 5' RACE reads again in MiXCR, with one record for every CDR3 protein. The sample comprises about 640,000 distinct CDR3 sequences, around 38% of which are singletons, and about 32% rests with the top ten. Sequenced input: blood. All receptors come from a man at least 80 years old in good health.

The chain uses TRBV5-1 and TRBJ1-1; a possible D gene is TRBD1 (5 bases). The CDR3 is 15 residues long. Germline assignment: CDR1 SGHRS and CDR2 YFSETQ. V gave up 4 bases and J gave up 5 bases, with 18 bases separating them. DNA for the CDR3: TGCGCCAGCAGCCTGACCGCTGCTAGGGGAACTGAAGCTTTCTTT. Translation: CASSLTAARGTEAFF.

The chain couples TRBV24-1 to TRBJ2-7; a weak D match, TRBD1 (5 bases). This CDR3 spans 16 amino acids. Between the trimmed V and J ends, which lost 3 bases and 3 bases, there was a span of 17 bases. Germline assignment: CDR1 KGHDR and CDR2 SFDVKD. CDR3 DNA sequence: TGTGCCACCAGTGATAGTTCTACAGGTGGGATCTACGAGCAGTACTTC. Translated: CATSDSSTGGIYEQYF.

With regard to this clonotype: Its ends do not fully match the called genes, so a read error is possible. The V and J genes are TRBV20-1 and TRBJ2-3, with a tentative D call TRBD1 (5 bases). This CDR3 spans 13 amino acids. Germline loops: CDR1 DFQATT, CDR2 SNEGSKA (reference sequence). The CDR3 loop is CSARAWGTDAQYF. The CDR3 DNA reads as TGCAGTGCTAGAGCCTGGGGCACAGATGCGCAGTATTTT.

The CDR3 DNA follows: TGCGCCAGCAGCCAAGAACAGCAATACAGCACAGATACGCAGTATTTT. Protein: CASSQEQQYSTDTQYF. The V gene is TRBV4-1, the J gene TRBJ2-3; unclear D gene. Germline CDR1 is MGHRA and CDR2 is YSYEKL. Trimming left V 0 bases short and J 0 bases short, with 10 bases between. The CDR3 length is 16 residues.

The chain is built from TRBV14 and TRBJ2-5; 9 nucleotides match TRBD1. CDR1 and CDR2 (germline): SGHDN, FVKESK. The CDR3 has 14 residues. The ends lost 2 bases at V and 11 bases at J; junction bases unmatched: 9. The CDR3 bases are TGTGCCAGCAGCCAACTTACCGACAGGGGGAGGCAGTACTTC. Its protein is CASSQLTDRGRQYF.

This clonotype appeared a few times. The chain links TRBV5-6 to TRBJ2-5; D is perhaps TRBD1 (6 bases). Germline CDR1 is SGHDT and CDR2 is YYEEEE. The ends were cut back, 4 bases at V and 2 bases at J, with 15 bases in the middle. The CDR3 totals 15 residues. CDR3 DNA sequence: TGTGCCAGCAGCCCCGTGGGCAGGGGTCAAGAGACCCAGTACTTC. Translating gives CASSPVGRGQETQYF.

This chain links TRBV7-2 with TRBJ2-3; 9 nucleotides match TRBD2. Germline-derived CDR1 and CDR2 are SGHTA and FQGNSA. Trimming at V came to 0 bases and at J to 6 bases, leaving 13 bases not matched to a gene. The length of the CDR3 is 18 residues. The CDR3 sequence: CASSLALGLAQRPDTQYF. In DNA, the CDR3 is TGTGCCAGCAGCTTAGCACTAGGACTAGCGCAACGCCCCGATACGCAGTATTTT.

This clonotype was recorded a few times. The rearrangement joins TRBV4-3 to TRBJ2-1; D call uncertain. V was clipped by 0 bases and J by 1 base, with 10 bases between them. CDR1 and CDR2 (germline): LGHNA, YSLEER. This CDR3 is 16 amino acids long. This CDR3 reads CASSQEMGMSYNEQFF. The CDR3 coding sequence is TGCGCCAGCAGCCAAGAAATGGGCATGTCCTACAATGAGCAGTTCTTC.

This sequence joins TRBV9 and TRBJ2-1; D is perhaps TRBD2 (6 bases). In germline, CDR1 is SGDLS, CDR2 YYNGEE. There are 17 residues in the CDR3. Trimming pared 0 bases from V and 3 bases from J, leaving 16 bases between. The CDR3 DNA reads as TGTGCCAGCAGCGTAGACGTCCGGCGGGGCGTCTACAATGAGCAGTTCTTC. Amino acid sequence: CASSVDVRRGVYNEQFF. The whole variable domain, filled in from reference TRBV9 and TRBJ2-1, reads DSGVTQTPKHLITATGQRVTLRCSPRSGDLSVYWYQQSLDQGLQFLIQYYNGEERAKGNILERFSAQQFPDLHSELNLSSLELGDSALYFCASSVDVRRGVYNEQFFGPGTRLTVL.

This clonotype was detected a few times. This chain uses TRBV7-2 with TRBJ2-1, with 9 bases identical to TRBD1. The junction had 7 bases not matched to a gene; V was cut back by 1 base and J by 6 bases. The germline V gene has CDR1 SGHTA and CDR2 FQGNSA. The CDR3 runs 16 residues. The DNA of the CDR3 is TGTGCCAGCAGCTTAGTGTGGGACAGGGTAAGCAATGAGCAGTTCTTC. Amino acids: CASSLVWDRVSNEQFF.

Comments on this clonotype: Being one base from a much bigger clone, this may be a read error. The rearrangement links TRBV7-2 to TRBJ2-1; D gene ambiguous. Judging by the DNA end, TRBJ2-7 fits better; the J call may be wrong. The CDR3 is 15 amino acids. Germline V gives CDR1 SGHTA, CDR2 FQGNSA. The CDR3: CASSAASRPYNEQYF. The CDR3 DNA follows: TGTGCCAGCAGCGCAGCCAGCCGTCCCTACAATGAGCAGTACTTC.

A few counts support this clonotype. The V call is TRBV12-3 or TRBV12-4, the J call TRBJ1-5, with 7 bases lining up with TRBD1. The CDR3 totals 15 residues. V was pared by 5 bases and J by 3 bases, with 7 bases of the junction left unmatched. The CDR3 spells CASSLRDSINQPQHF. The CDR3 DNA sequence: TGTGCCAGCAGTCTAAGGGACAGTATCAATCAGCCCCAGCATTTT.

Only one count was recorded for this clonotype. J is TRBJ2-7 and V is TRBV7-8; D unresolved. The V gene's germline CDR1 is SGHVS and CDR2 FQNEAQ. V dropped 2 bases and J dropped 7 bases, with 24 bases sitting between them. The CDR3 runs 17 residues. The CDR3 loop is CASSLRDPYYPTTEQYF. DNA for the CDR3: TGTGCCAGCAGCTTAAGAGACCCCTACTACCCTACTACTGAGCAGTACTTC.

The chain links TRBV29-1 to TRBJ2-7, with 7 bases fitting TRBD1. Trimming took 7 bases from V and 3 from J; bases not matched to a gene: 9. In germline, CDR1 is SQVTM, CDR2 ANQGSEA. The length of the CDR3 is 13 residues. Here the CDR3 reads CSGFSQGDYEQYF. As DNA, the CDR3 is TGCAGCGGTTTTAGTCAGGGGGACTACGAGCAGTACTTC.

The chain is built from TRBV28 and TRBJ2-1, with a weak D call TRBD1 (6 bases). With 2 bases removed from V and 7 bases from J, the gap between germline ends came to 15 bases. The CDR3 has 15 amino acids. Germline CDR1 MDHEN, CDR2 SYDVKM. This chain's CDR3 is CASSLDRTRKNEQFF. DNA of the CDR3: TGTGCCAGCAGTTTAGACAGGACAAGGAAGAATGAGCAGTTCTTC. The complete variable domain, with remaining parts taken from reference TRBV28 and TRBJ2-1, reads DVKVTQSSRYLVKRTGEKVFLECVQDMDHENMFWYRQDPGLGLRLIYFSYDVKMKEKGDIPEGYSVSREKKERFSLILESASTNQTSMYLCASSLDRTRKNEQFFGPGTRLTVL.

In its sample, this clonotype was seen a few times. The CDR3 reads CASSSSRLAGEQYF. As DNA, the CDR3 is TGTGCCAGCAGCTCGTCCCGACTAGCGGGGGAGCAGTACTTC. V gene TRBV7-2 combines with J gene TRBJ2-7; 11 bases are shared with TRBD2. V shed 4 bases and J 7 bases; nucleotides not matched to a gene: 6. Germline CDR1 reads SGHTA; CDR2 reads FQGNSA. The CDR3 runs to 14 residues. Combining the CDR3 with reference TRBV7-2 and TRBJ2-7 gives the whole variable domain GAGVSQSPSNKVTEKGKDVELRCDPISGHTALYWYRQSLGQGLEFLIYFQGNSAPDKSGLPSDRFSAERTGGSVSTLTIQRTQQEDSAVYLCASSSSRLAGEQYFGPGTRLTVT.

There are many counts of this clonotype. The chain links TRBV3-1 to TRBJ2-7; D uncertain. Looked up from germline, CDR1 is LGHDT and CDR2 is YNNKEL (reference sequence). CDR3 length equals 12 residues. V shed 6 bases and J shed 4 bases, with 10 bases lying between them. The CDR3 loop is CASSLTPYEQYF. The CDR3 nucleotides read TGTGCCAGCAGTTTAACGCCTTACGAGCAGTACTTC.

The chain combines TRBV20-1 with TRBJ1-1; D is uncertain. Between the trimmed V and J ends, which lost 2 bases and 1 base, there was a span of 8 bases. The germline V gene has CDR1 DFQATT and CDR2 SNEGSKA (reference sequence). CDR3 length equals 13 residues. DNA for the CDR3: TGCAGTGCTAGAACACAGAGGAACACTGAAGCTTTCTTT. Protein sequence: CSARTQRNTEAFF.

The V call is TRBV7-3, the J call TRBJ2-5, with unresolved D. The better agreement between TRBJ2-1 and the DNA end casts doubt on the J call. The CDR3 is 15 residues long. Germline V lookup: CDR1 SGHTA, CDR2 FQGTGA. DNA of the CDR3: TGTGCCAGCAGCTTAAAACCGGCAGACCAAGAGACCCAGTTCTTC. Its translation is CASSLKPADQETQFF.